This entry lists 9 T cell receptor beta chains sequenced from one sample in a study of blood T cell repertoires in COVID-19. The data were produced by immunoSEQ multiplex PCR, yet TCRdb's version contains in-frame clones alone and is incomplete. The sample consists of about 190,000 clones, approximately 90% of them appearing once. The sample comprised peripheral blood. These receptors all stem from a woman in her 40s who had recovered from COVID-19.

A remark on this clone: The sample carries other DNA sequences with the same CDR3. The rearrangement uses TRBV5-1 and TRBJ1-5; D is undetermined. CDR1 SGHRS and CDR2 YFSETQ come from the germline V gene. CDR3 length equals 15 residues. Trimming removed 0 bases from V and 0 bases from J, with 7 bases in between. This CDR3 is CASSLAGGSNQPQHF. The CDR3 DNA reads as TGCGCCAGCAGCTTGGCCGGAGGTAGCAATCAGCCCCAGCATTTT.

A few counts support this clone. V and J are TRBV9 and TRBJ2-1; 10 bases are shared with TRBD2. J was trimmed by 8 bases and V by 3 bases; bases with no gene match: 8. CDR1 is SGDLS and CDR2 is YYNGEE in the germline V gene. This CDR3 comprises 15 residues. The CDR3 bases are TGTGCCAGCAGCGCAAGCGGGAGGGCAAACGATGAGCAGTTCTTC. This sequence encodes CASSASGRANDEQFF. Drawing the rest from reference TRBV9 and TRBJ2-1, the complete variable domain is DSGVTQTPKHLITATGQRVTLRCSPRSGDLSVYWYQQSLDQGLQFLIQYYNGEERAKGNILERFSAQQFPDLHSELNLSSLELGDSALYFCASSASGRANDEQFFGPGTRLTVL.

The rearrangement joins TRBV19 to TRBJ1-1; TRBD1 matches 8 bases. V shed 7 bases, J shed 5 bases, and the junction held 9 bases outside the gene matches. This CDR3 has 14 residues. CDR1 and CDR2 from the germline V gene are LNHDA and SQIVND (reference sequence). The CDR3 bases are TGTGCCAGTACCAAAACAGGGGGAGAAACTGAAGCTTTCTTT. It specifies CASTKTGGETEAFF.

V and J are TRBV7-9 and TRBJ1-5; maybe TRBD1 (5 bases). In germline, CDR1 is SEHNR, CDR2 FQNEAQ (reference sequence). Trimming pared 5 bases from V and 1 base from J, leaving 15 bases between. This CDR3 region has 16 residues. In nucleotides, the CDR3 is TGTGCCAGCAGCCTTGGGGCCTCCGGAAGCAATCAGCCCCAGCATTTT. As protein: CASSLGASGSNQPQHF.

The rearrangement links TRBV19 to TRBJ2-3, with 9 bases fitting TRBD2. CDR1 and CDR2 from the germline V gene are LNHDA and SQIVND (reference sequence). J lost 0 bases, V lost 7 bases, and 11 bases had no gene match. The CDR3 spans 17 residues. The CDR3 loop reads CASTYSGGLPSTDTQYF. CDR3 coding DNA: TGTGCCAGTACCTATAGCGGGGGCCTTCCTAGCACAGATACGCAGTATTTT.

The chain is built from TRBV18 and TRBJ2-7; D might be TRBD1 (6 bases). This CDR3 region has 17 residues. The germline V gene has CDR1 KGHSH and CDR2 LQKENI. The V gene lost 3 bases and the J gene lost 6 bases, with 24 bases spanning the gap. CDR3: CASSPWSGQTSGSEQYF. In DNA, the CDR3 is TGTGCCAGCTCACCGTGGTCCGGACAGACCTCTGGGTCCGAGCAGTACTTC.

This sequence joins TRBV7-6 and TRBJ1-5, with a possible D match to TRBD1 (5 bases). CDR3 length: 13 residues. Trimming left V 4 bases short and J 4 bases short, with 8 bases between. Germline assignment: CDR1 SGHVS and CDR2 FNYEAQ. CDR3 sequence reads: CASSSQENQPQHF. In DNA, the CDR3 is TGTGCCAGCAGCTCACAGGAAAATCAGCCCCAGCATTTT.

The chain couples TRBV28 to TRBJ1-3; D possibly corresponds to TRBD1 (5 bases). The CDR3 spans 16 residues. In germline, CDR1 is MDHEN, CDR2 SYDVKM. The germline V and J ends were trimmed by 10 bases and 0 bases, with 19 bases remaining between them. Written as DNA, the CDR3 is TGTGCCACAGGCGGGGGGTACCCGAGCTCTGGAAACACCATATATTTT. This sequence encodes CATGGGYPSSGNTIYF.

This chain uses TRBV20-1 with TRBJ1-1; a weak D match, TRBD1 (6 bases). The CDR3 is 15 residues long. Germline CDR1 reads DFQATT; CDR2 reads SNEGSKA (reference sequence). The V end lost 3 bases, the J end lost 0 bases, and 14 bases lay between the germline ends. In nucleotides, the CDR3 is TGCAGTGCTAGTCCATCGGGGGGCCTGAACACTGAAGCTTTCTTT. Its protein product is CSASPSGGLNTEAFF.